The rows below give T cell receptor beta chains drawn from one sample of a study of OX40 agonist ivuxolimab in advanced cancers. TCRdb's table, derived via immunoSEQ multiplex PCR, lists solely in-frame clones and lacks some. The profile shows 75,000 to 95,000 clones, 89% of them singletons. Here the sequenced sample was CD4+ or CD8+ T cells sorted from blood, taken in a trial of the OX40 agonist ivuxolimab. Receptors originate from an adult with an advanced solid tumor such as melanoma, head and neck, liver or kidney cancer. CDR3s include the opening cysteine and the closing phenylalanine or tryptophan.

V: TRBV12-5
CDR3: CASGLGDRGLRDTQYF

V: TRBV6-6
CDR3: CASSYAVNQPQHF

V: TRBV5-6
CDR3: CASSDPRGKSDTQYF

V: TRBV6-5
CDR3: CASRGHLNTGELFF

V: TRBV18
CDR3: CASSPRRDTDYGYTF

V: TRBV28
CDR3: CASSFKRTQYF

V: TRBV1
CDR3: CTSSQEVRENPETQYF

V: TRBV19
CDR3: CASSNLPLDREGGYTF

V: TRBV2
CDR3: CASSLTGRHYGYTF

V: TRBV11-2
CDR3: CASSLLAGSTDTQYF

V: TRBV5-1
CDR3: CASRMNAGNTIYF

V: TRBV2
CDR3: CASRGGGAGDTQYF

V: TRBV6-1
CDR3: CASSVTYNEQFF

V: TRBV19
CDR3: CASSFAEGDTQYF

V: TRBV28
CDR3: CASSLTSDEQYF

V: TRBV13
CDR3: CASSLGGEEGNYGYTF

V: TRBV5-1
CDR3: CASSTQQGGETQYF

V: TRBV5-1
CDR3: CASSGGPEETQYF

V: TRBV2
CDR3: CASRRGQGDQPQHF

V: TRBV11-2
CDR3: CASTLGQGGSPLHF

V: TRBV28
CDR3: CASSYSGQGNTIYF

V: TRBV15
CDR3: CATSRSGLAPMSQYF

V: TRBV7-9
CDR3: CASSLMNTEAFF

V: TRBV5-1
CDR3: CASSSPGGSYNEQFF

V: TRBV28
CDR3: CANSPGQGYEQYF

V: TRBV27
CDR3: CASSLLADNEQFF

V: TRBV5-6
CDR3: CASSRYLQEGSYNEQFF

V: TRBV5-6
CDR3: CASSRGQGASSKVDEQFF

V: TRBV13
CDR3: CASSLGGEGETQYF

V: TRBV6-1
CDR3: CASSEQGGDEKLFF

V: TRBV7-9
CDR3: CASSLPTGTANTEAFF

V: TRBV5-6
CDR3: CASSFRESDIQYF

V: TRBV19
CDR3: CASSSFEGETDTQYF

V: TRBV9
CDR3: CASSVDGTQPQHF

V: TRBV29-1
CDR3: CSVVYRVGSYNEQFF

V: TRBV5-1
CDR3: CASSSGSGEEGQPQHF

V: TRBV15
CDR3: CATSRVADSGNTIYF

V: TRBV28
CDR3: CASSFWVSYEQYF

V: TRBV6-6
CDR3: CASSPGQGASNQPQHF

V: TRBV7-2
CDR3: CASSLTRGRGNYEQYF

V: TRBV7-2
CDR3: CASSLNQRETQYF

V: TRBV6-1
CDR3: CASSFDSPGEQYF

V: TRBV5-6
CDR3: CASSRGETQYF

V: TRBV28
CDR3: CASSSPYYGYTF

V: TRBV29-1
CDR3: CSVGRGTGGTDTQYF

V: TRBV5-1
CDR3: CASSWGTGSRSPLHF

V: TRBV2
CDR3: CASSESRSRAFF

V: TRBV28
CDR3: CASSTQGLAAKETQYF

V: TRBV28
CDR3: CASSPGRGGGGFF

V: TRBV9
CDR3: CASSVEPAGSKEKLFF

V: TRBV5-4
CDR3: CASSPQGPSGYTF

V: TRBV5-4
CDR3: CASSGWDRGDTGELFF

V: TRBV28
CDR3: CASSYRGRATDTQYF